These 4 T cell receptor delta chains came from one sample sequenced in a study of gamma-delta chains in newborns, infants, children. TCRdb re-analyzed the reads via CATT. In the table there are around 1,800 delta-chain clones, 35% to 45% of which are singletons. Material for sequencing was blood. These receptors originate from a child who had a fever.

This clone showed up just a few times. This chain joins TRDV2 and TRDJ3; 13 bases map to TRDD3. CDR3 length equals 22 residues. Germline V gives CDR1 GEAIGNYY, CDR2 EKD. J gave up 1 base and V 3 bases, and 14 bases lay outside the gene matches. The DNA of the CDR3 is TGTGCCTGTGACCCACCCCCTACTGGGGGATACGCAGCTTCCTGGGACACCCGACAGATGTTTTTC. It encodes CACDPPPTGGYAASWDTRQMFF.

This clone is large within its sample. This chain uses TRDV2 with TRDJ2; 8 bases align to TRDD3. The J segment lost 8 bases and the V segment lost 0 bases, leaving 4 bases of the junction unmatched. CDR3 size: 14 residues. In germline, CDR1 is GEAIGNYY, CDR2 EKD. Here the CDR3 reads CACDTWGITAQLFF. The CDR3 bases are TGTGCCTGTGACACCTGGGGGATCACGGCACAACTCTTCTTT.

This clone was picked up a small number of times. This sequence joins TRDV2 and TRDJ1, with 10 bases matching TRDD3. The length of the CDR3 is 19 residues. Germline-derived CDR1 and CDR2 are GEAIGNYY and EKD. V lost 6 bases to trimming and J lost 0 bases; unmatched junction nucleotides: 18. CDR3 residues: CACLPVAMGDTRYTDKLIF. CDR3 coding DNA: TGTGCCTGTCTGCCCGTCGCCATGGGGGATACACGGTACACCGATAAACTCATCTTT.

This clone has only a few counts. The rearrangement links TRDV2 to TRDJ3, with D possibly matching TRDD3 (5 bases). The CDR3 consists of 18 residues. In germline, CDR1 is GEAIGNYY, CDR2 EKD. Trimming pared 0 bases from V and 0 bases from J, leaving 11 bases between. The DNA of the CDR3 is TGTGCCTGTGACACCGCGGGGGCGAGCTCCTGGGACACCCGACAGATGTTTTTC. Protein product: CACDTAGASSWDTRQMFF.